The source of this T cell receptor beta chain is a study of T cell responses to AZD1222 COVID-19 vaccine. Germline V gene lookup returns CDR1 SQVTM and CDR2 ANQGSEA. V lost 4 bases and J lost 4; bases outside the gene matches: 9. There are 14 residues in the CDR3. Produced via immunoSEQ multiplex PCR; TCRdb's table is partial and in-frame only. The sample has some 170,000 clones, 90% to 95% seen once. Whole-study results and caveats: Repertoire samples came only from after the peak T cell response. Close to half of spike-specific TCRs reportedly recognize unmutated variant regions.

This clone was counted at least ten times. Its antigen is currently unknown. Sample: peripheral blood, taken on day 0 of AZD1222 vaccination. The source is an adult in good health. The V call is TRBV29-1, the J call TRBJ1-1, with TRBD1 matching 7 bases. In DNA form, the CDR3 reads TGCAGCGTTGCTCGACAGGGAGGGAGCACTGAAGCTTTCTTT. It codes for CSVARQGGSTEAFF.